What follows describes a single TCR beta chain. Some clones are missing from TCRdb's copy, which holds only in-frame ones; the method was immunoSEQ multiplex PCR. The sample holds under 700,000 clones, 78% seen once. The source of the sample is a study of shared T cell receptors in the human thymus. Trimming removed 3 bases from V and 2 bases from J; junction bases left unmatched: 15. The V gene's germline CDR1 is SNHLY and CDR2 FYNNEI. CDR3 length: 19 amino acids. The sample also formed part of further work on human thymus T cells. From that study: Thymic samples were excised during corrective heart operations. Gene usage (both V and J) appeared biased in thymic and blood repertoires. Unrelated individuals had highly overlapping thymic repertoires, as reported in related research.

The chain links TRBV2 to TRBJ2-3, with 9 bases that match TRBD2. This TCR was sampled from a boy in the first two years of life with a congenital heart defect. Sequences were obtained from thymocytes. The CDR3 spells CASSDRLAAGGRNTDTQYF. The CDR3 region has the DNA TGTGCCAGCAGTGACCGACTAGCGGCTGGGGGTAGAAACACAGATACGCAGTATTTT. The entire variable domain, with the rest obtained from reference TRBV2 and TRBJ2-3, is as follows: EPEVTQTPSHQVTQMGQEVILRCVPISNHLYFYWYRQILGQKVEFLVSFYNNEISEKSEIFDDQFSVERPDGSNFTLKIRSTKLEDSAMYFCASSDRLAAGGRNTDTQYFGPGTRLTVL.